The clone carrying this T cell receptor beta chain turned up a few times. Antigen unknown. This specimen belongs to a study of T cell repertoires in cytomegalovirus infection. Study at large: From public TCR beta signatures came an indication of both CMV infection and matching HLA type.

The CDR3 contains 19 residues. CDR1 and CDR2 from the germline V gene are SGHKS and YYEKEE (reference sequence). With V trimmed by 5 bases and J by 0 bases, 12 bases remained unmatched. Notes on the study in general: Carriers of CMV plus the relevant HLA were identified by cumulative public TCR beta family frequency. In two of eight donors, the top clonotype was HLA-C-restricted CMV-specific.

TCRdb re-derived calls from the reads in MiXCR, one entry per CDR3 protein. The sample has some 450,000 distinct CDR3 sequences; about a third are singletons. V usage is TRBV5-5 and J usage is TRBJ2-6, with 9 bases identical to TRBD2. The sequencing input was PBMCs. The TCR was taken from a human donor in good health (CMV status not recorded). Some clones in this sample may be carry-over from other donors' samples. The CDR3 region is CASSSIHSGGLSGANVLTF. The CDR3 nucleotides read TGTGCCAGCAGTTCGATTCATAGCGGGGGCCTCTCTGGGGCCAACGTCCTGACTTTC.